In its sample, the clone carrying this T cell receptor (beta chain) was seen a few times. Antigen specificity is unknown. The source of the sample is a study of beta chain features in type 1 diabetes. Whole-study findings and limits: Type 1 diabetes patients showed a moderate but significant shortening of TCRB CDR3s in all four CD4+ subsets.

Germline-derived CDR1 and CDR2 are SNHLY and FYNNEI. This CDR3 has 13 amino acids. V gave up 8 bases and J gave up 0 bases, with 10 bases separating them. Expressed TCRB transcripts were sequenced, since all the RNA that had been isolated was reverse transcribed. Sequencing used immunoSEQ multiplex PCR; TCRdb keeps in-frame clones, though not all of them. The table has about 150,000 clones, 9% seen once. The sequence came from a young woman with type 1 diabetes. J is TRBJ1-2 and V is TRBV2; TRBD1 might be the D (5 bases). Sequenced material: central memory CD4+ T cells from blood. The CDR3 reads CASGRGSNYGYTF. Here the CDR3 DNA reads TGTGCCAGCGGAAGGGGATCTAACTATGGCTACACCTTC.